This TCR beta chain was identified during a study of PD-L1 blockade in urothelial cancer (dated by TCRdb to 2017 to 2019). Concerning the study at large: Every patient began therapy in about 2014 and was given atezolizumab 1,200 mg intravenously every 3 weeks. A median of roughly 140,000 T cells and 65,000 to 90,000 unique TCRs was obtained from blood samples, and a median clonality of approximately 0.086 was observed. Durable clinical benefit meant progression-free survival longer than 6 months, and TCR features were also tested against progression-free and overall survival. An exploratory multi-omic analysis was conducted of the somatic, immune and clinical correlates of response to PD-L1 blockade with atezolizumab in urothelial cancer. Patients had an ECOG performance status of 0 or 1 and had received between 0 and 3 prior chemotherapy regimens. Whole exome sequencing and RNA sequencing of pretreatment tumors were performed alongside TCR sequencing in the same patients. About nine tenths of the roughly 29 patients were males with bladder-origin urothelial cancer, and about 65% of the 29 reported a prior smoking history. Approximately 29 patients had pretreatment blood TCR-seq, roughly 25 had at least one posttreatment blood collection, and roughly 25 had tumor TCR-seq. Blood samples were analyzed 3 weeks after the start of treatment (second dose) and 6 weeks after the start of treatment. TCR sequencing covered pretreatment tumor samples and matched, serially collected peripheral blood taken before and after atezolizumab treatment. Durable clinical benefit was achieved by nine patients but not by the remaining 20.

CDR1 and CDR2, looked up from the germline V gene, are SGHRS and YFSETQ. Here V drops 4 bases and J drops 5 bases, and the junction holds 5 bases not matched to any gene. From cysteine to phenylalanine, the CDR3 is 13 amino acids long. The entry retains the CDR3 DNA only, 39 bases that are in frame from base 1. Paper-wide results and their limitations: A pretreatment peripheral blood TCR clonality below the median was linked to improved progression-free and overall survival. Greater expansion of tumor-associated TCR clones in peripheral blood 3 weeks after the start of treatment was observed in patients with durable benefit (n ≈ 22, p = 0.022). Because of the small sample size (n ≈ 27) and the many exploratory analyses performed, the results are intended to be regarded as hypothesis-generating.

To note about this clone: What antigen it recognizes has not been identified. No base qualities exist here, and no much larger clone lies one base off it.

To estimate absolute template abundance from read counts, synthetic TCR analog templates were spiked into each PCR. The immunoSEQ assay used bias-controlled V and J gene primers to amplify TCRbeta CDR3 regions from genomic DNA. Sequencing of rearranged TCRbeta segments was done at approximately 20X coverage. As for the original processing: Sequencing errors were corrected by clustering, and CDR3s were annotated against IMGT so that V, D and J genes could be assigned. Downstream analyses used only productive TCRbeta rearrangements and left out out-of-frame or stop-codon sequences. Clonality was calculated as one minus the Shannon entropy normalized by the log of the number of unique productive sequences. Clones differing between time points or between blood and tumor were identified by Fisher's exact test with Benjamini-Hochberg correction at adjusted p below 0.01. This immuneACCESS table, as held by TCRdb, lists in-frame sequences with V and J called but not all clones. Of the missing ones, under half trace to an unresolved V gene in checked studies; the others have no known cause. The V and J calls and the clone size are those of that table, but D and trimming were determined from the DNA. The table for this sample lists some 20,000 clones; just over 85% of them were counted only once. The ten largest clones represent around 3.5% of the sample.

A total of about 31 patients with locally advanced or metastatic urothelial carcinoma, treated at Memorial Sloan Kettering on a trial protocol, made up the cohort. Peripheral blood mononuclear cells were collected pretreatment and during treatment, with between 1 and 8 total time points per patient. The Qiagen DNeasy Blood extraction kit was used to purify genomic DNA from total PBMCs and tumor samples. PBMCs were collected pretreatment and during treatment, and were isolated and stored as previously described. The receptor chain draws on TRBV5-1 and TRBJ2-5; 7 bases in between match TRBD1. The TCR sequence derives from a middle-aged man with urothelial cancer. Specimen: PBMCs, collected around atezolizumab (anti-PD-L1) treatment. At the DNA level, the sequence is TGCGCCAGCAGCGAGGGGGCCAGGGAGACCCAGTACTTC. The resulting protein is CASSEGARETQYF.